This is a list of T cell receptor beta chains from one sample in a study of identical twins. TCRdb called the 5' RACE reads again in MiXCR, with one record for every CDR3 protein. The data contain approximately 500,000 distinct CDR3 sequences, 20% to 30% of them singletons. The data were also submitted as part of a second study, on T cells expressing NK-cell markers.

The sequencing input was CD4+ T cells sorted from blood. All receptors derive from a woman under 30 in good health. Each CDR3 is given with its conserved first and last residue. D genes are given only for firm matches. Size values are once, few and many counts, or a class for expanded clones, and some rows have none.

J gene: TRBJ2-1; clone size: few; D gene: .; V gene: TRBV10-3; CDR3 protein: CAISESGRNEQFF; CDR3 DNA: TGTGCCATCAGTGAGTCTGGCAGGAATGAGCAGTTCTTC
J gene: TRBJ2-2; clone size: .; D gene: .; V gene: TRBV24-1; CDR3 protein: CATSKDGTGELFF; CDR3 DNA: TGTGCCACCAGTAAAGATGGCACCGGGGAGCTGTTTTTT
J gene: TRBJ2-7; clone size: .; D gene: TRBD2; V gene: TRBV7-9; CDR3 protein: CASSLAGTSSHEQYF; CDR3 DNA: TGTGCCAGCAGCTTAGCAGGGACTAGCTCCCACGAGCAGTACTTC
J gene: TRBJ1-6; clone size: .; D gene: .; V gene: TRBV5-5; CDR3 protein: CASSPQELRGSPLHF; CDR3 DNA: TGTGCCAGCAGCCCACAGGAGCTGCGGGGTTCACCCCTCCACTTT
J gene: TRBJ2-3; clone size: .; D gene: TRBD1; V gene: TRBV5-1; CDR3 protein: CASGTDSTDTQYF; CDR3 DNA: TGCGCCAGCGGGACAGACAGCACAGATACGCAGTATTTT
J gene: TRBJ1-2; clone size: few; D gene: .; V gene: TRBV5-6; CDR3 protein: CASSPNLLPYGYTF; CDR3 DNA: TGTGCCAGCAGCCCGAACCTATTACCGTATGGCTACACCTTC
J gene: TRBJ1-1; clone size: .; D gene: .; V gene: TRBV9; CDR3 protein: CASTEVDGATEAFF; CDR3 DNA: TGTGCCAGCACCGAAGTAGACGGGGCCACTGAAGCTTTCTTT
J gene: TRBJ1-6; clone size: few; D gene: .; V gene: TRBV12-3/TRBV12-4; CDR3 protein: CASSPRGKPLHF; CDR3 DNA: TGTGCCAGCAGTCCCCGGGGGAAACCCCTCCACTTT
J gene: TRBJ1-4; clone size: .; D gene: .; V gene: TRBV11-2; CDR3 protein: CASSSRQEGEKLFF; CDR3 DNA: TGTGCCAGCAGTTCGCGACAGGAGGGGGAAAAACTGTTTTTT
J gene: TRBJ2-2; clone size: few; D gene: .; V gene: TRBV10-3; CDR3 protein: CAISGGGPANTGELFF; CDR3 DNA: TGTGCCATCAGTGGAGGGGGACCTGCGAACACCGGGGAGCTGTTTTTT
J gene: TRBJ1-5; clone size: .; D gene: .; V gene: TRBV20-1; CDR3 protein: CSATADGDQPQHF; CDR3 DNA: TGCAGTGCTACAGCCGACGGGGATCAGCCCCAGCATTTT
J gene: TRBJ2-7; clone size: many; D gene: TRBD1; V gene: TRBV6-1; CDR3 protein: CASRPGQGSYEQYF; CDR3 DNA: TGTGCCAGCAGACCCGGACAGGGGAGCTACGAGCAGTACTTC
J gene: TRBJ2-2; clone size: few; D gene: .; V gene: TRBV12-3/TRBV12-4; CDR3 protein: CASSLTVANTGELFF; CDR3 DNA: TGTGCCAGCAGTTTAACTGTGGCCAACACCGGGGAGCTGTTTTTT
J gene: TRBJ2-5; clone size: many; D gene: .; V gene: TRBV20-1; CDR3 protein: CSAPKGHRGETQYF; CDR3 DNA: TGCAGTGCTCCGAAGGGTCACCGAGGGGAGACCCAGTACTTC
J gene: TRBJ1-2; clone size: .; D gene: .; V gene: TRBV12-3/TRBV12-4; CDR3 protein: CASSLGRAYGYTF; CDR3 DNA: TGTGCCAGCAGTTTAGGGCGCGCCTATGGCTACACCTTC
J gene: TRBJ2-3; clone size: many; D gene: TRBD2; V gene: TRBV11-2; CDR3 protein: CASSRISGGHPRGSTDTQYF; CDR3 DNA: TGTGCCAGCAGTCGAATTAGCGGGGGCCACCCCCGCGGTAGCACAGATACGCAGTATTTT
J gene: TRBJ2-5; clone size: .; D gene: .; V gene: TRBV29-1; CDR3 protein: CSVVAVGETQYF; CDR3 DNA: TGCAGCGTTGTCGCGGTAGGAGAGACCCAGTACTTC
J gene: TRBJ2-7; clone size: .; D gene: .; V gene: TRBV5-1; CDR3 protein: CASSLGGAEGDEQYF; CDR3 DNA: TGCGCCAGCAGCTTGGGTGGCGCCGAGGGGGACGAGCAGTACTTC
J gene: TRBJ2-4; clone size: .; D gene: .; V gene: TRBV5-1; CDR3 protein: CASSLLGITKNIQYF; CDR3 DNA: TGCGCCAGCAGCTTGCTAGGGATAACCAAAAACATTCAGTACTTC
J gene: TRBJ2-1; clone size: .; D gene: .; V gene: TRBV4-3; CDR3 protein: CASSQEIYNEQFF; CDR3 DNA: TGCGCCAGCAGCCAAGAGATCTACAATGAGCAGTTCTTC
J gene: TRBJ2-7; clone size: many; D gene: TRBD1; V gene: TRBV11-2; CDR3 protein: CASSPIGFGTGGPRSYEQYF; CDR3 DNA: TGTGCCAGCAGCCCCATCGGGTTTGGGACAGGAGGCCCTAGGTCCTACGAGCAGTACTTC
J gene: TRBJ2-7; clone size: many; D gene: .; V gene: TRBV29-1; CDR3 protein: CSGQDGTYEQYF; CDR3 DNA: TGCAGCGGGCAGGACGGGACCTACGAGCAGTACTTC
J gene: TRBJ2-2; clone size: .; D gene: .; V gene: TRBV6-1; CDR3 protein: CASSDGGNTGELFF; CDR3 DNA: TGTGCCAGCAGTGATGGGGGAAACACCGGGGAGCTGTTTTTT
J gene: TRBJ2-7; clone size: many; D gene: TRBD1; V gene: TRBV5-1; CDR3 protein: CASSLGTALYEQYF; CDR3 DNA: TGCGCCAGCAGCCTCGGGACAGCTCTCTACGAGCAGTACTTC
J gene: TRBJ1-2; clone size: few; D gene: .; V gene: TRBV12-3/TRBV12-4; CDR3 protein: CASSFDIYGYTF; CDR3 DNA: TGTGCCAGCAGTTTTGACATCTATGGCTACACCTTC
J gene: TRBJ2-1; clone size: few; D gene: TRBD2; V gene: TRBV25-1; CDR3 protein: CASSDWGRVSYNEQFF; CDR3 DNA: TGTGCCAGCAGTGATTGGGGGAGGGTATCCTACAATGAGCAGTTCTTC
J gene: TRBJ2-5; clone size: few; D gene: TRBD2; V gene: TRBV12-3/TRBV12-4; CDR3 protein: CASSPTGRGLAGGTQYF; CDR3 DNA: TGTGCCAGCAGTCCCACCGGGCGGGGACTAGCGGGAGGGACCCAGTACTTC
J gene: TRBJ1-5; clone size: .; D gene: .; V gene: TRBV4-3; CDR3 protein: CASSQGGADQPQHF; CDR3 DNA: TGCGCCAGCAGCCAAGGGGGGGCCGATCAGCCCCAGCATTTT
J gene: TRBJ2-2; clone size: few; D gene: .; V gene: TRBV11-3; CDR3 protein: CASSVQGQDTGELFF; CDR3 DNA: TGTGCCAGCAGCGTTCAGGGGCAAGACACCGGGGAGCTGTTTTTT
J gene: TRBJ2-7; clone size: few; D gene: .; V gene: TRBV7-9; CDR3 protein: CASSLIGEQYF; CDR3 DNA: TGTGCCAGCAGCTTAATCGGCGAGCAGTACTTC
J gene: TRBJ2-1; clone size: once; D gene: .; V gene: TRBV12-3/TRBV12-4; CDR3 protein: CASTRGPQDDEQFF; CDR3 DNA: TGTGCCAGCACCCGGGGACCCCAGGACGATGAGCAGTTCTTC
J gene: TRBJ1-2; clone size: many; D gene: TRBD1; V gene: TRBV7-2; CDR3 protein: CASSTQGASYGYTF; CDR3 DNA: TGTGCCAGCAGCACCCAGGGGGCCAGCTATGGCTACACCTTC
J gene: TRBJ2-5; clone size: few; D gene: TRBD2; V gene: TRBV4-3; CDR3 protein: CASSQTSGSYRETQYF; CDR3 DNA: TGCGCCAGCAGCCAAACTAGCGGGAGTTACCGCGAGACCCAGTACTTC
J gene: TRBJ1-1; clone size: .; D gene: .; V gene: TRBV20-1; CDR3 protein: CSAKFSGLSRASNTEAFF; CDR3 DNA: TGCAGTGCTAAGTTCTCTGGGTTGTCGAGGGCCTCGAACACTGAAGCTTTCTTT
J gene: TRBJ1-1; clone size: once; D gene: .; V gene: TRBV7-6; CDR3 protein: CASSLISVTEAFF; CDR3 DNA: TGTGCCAGCAGCTTAATTTCTGTGACAGAAGCTTTCTTT
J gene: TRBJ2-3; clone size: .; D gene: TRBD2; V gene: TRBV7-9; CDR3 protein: CASIKREATSTDTQYF; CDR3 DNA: TGTGCCAGCATAAAGCGGGAGGCAACTAGCACAGATACGCAGTATTTT
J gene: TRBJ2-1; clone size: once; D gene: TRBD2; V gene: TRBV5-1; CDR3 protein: CASSLGFGRGYNEQFF; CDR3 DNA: TGCGCCAGCAGCCTGGGATTTGGGCGGGGGTACAATGAGCAGTTCTTC
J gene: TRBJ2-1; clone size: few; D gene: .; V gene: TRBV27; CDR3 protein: CASSLRASLSEQFF; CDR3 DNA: TGTGCCAGCAGTTTAAGGGCCTCATTATCTGAGCAGTTCTTC
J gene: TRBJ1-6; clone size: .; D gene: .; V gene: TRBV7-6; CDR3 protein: CASSGRGDAYNSPLHF; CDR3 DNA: TGTGCCAGCAGTGGTCGGGGGGACGCCTATAATTCACCCCTCCACTTT
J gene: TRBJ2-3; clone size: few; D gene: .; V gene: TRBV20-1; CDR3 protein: CSARDEGQRVF; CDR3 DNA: TGCAGTGCTAGAGATGAGGGACAGCGGGTTTTT
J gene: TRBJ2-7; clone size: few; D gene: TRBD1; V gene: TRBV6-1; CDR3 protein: CASPPRQGERNEQYF; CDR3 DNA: TGTGCCAGCCCCCCTCGACAGGGGGAAAGGAACGAGCAGTACTTC
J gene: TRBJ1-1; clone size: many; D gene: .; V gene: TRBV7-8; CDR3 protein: CASSLAGLGAFF; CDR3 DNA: TGTGCCAGCAGCTTAGCCGGCCTGGGCGCTTTCTTT
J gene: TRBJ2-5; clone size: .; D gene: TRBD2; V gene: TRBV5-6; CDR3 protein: CASSFFLLAEETQYF; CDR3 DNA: TGTGCCAGCAGCTTTTTCCTGCTAGCGGAAGAGACCCAGTACTTC
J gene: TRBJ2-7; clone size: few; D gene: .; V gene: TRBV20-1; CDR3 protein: CSARELGESYEQYF; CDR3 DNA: TGCAGTGCTAGAGAATTGGGGGAGTCGTACGAGCAGTACTTC
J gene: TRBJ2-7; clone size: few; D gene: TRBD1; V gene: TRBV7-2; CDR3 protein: CASSLGTGMPTEQYF; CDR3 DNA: TGTGCCAGCAGCTTAGGGACAGGGATGCCGACCGAGCAGTACTTC
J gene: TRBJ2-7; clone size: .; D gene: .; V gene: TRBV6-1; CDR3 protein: CASSHAPLGGVSYEQYF; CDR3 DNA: TGTGCCAGCAGCCATGCCCCGCTCGGAGGGGTATCCTACGAGCAGTACTTC
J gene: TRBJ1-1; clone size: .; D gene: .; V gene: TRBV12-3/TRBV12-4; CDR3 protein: CASSLGGGSVNTEAFF; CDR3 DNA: TGTGCCAGCAGTTTAGGTGGGGGCTCGGTGAACACTGAAGCTTTCTTT
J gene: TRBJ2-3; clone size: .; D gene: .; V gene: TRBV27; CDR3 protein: CASRDTGSYWDTQYF; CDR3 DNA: TGTGCCAGCAGAGATACGGGATCTTACTGGGATACGCAGTATTTT
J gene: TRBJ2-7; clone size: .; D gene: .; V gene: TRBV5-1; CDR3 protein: CASSSVSGRPSTQPYEQYF; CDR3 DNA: TGCGCCAGCAGCTCAGTATCGGGACGCCCATCAACCCAACCCTACGAGCAGTACTTC
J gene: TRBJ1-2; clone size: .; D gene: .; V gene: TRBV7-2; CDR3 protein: CASSLVRWGGGSNGYTF; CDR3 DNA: TGTGCCAGCAGCTTAGTAAGGTGGGGTGGGGGGTCTAATGGCTACACCTTC
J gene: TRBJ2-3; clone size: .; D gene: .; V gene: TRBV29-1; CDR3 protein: CSVRGFTDTQYF; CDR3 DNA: TGCAGCGTTAGGGGGTTCACAGATACGCAGTATTTT
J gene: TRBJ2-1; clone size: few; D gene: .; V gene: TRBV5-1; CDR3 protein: CASSFISEQFF; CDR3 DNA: TGCGCCAGCAGCTTTATATCTGAGCAGTTCTTC